This T cell receptor beta chain originates from a study of blood T cell repertoires in COVID-19. In the authors' workflow: Cell counts per sample came from amplifying reference gene primers. TCRdb's table, derived via immunoSEQ multiplex PCR, lists solely in-frame clones and lacks some. The V and J calls and clone size come from that table; D and trimming were worked out from the DNA. The data show about 340,000 clones, with roughly 90% seen just once and approximately 7.3% held by the top ten. This clonotype was sampled from a woman between 65 and 79 years old with COVID-19, enrolled during active disease. The sequencing input was peripheral blood.

DNA for the CDR3: TGTGCCACCAGTGACGCAGGAAAGACAAACACTGAAGCTTTCTTT. It specifies CATSDAGKTNTEAFF. The chain carries TRBV24-1 and TRBJ1-1; no definite D call. The CDR3 length is 15 residues. The germline V and J ends were trimmed by 4 bases and 2 bases, with 13 bases remaining between them. The germline V gene encodes CDR1 KGHDR and CDR2 SFDVKD.